The entry below gives a single T cell receptor beta chain sequence along with its context. Its target is not known. The length of the CDR3 is 16 residues. Germline lookup yields CDR1 SGDLS and CDR2 YYNGEE. The V segment lost 0 bases and the J segment 4 bases; nucleotides outside the gene matches: 5. For every subset, genomic DNA was evenly distributed across several immunoSEQ plates. Profiling relied on immunoSEQ multiplex PCR, and the TCRdb table lists in-frame clones only, not all of them. Of 2.3 million or so clones listed, approximately 93% are singletons. The entry originates in a study of shared clonotypes between healthy human individuals. Study-wide results and caveats: Estimated richness was generally greater in naive than memory subsets.

V gene TRBV9 combines with J gene TRBJ2-7, with 12 bases identical to TRBD2. The sample consisted of naive CD4+ T cells from PBMCs. Described subset: CD45RA+ positively selected. The sequence came from a man aged 18-30 years in good health. Some clones in this sample may be carry-over from other donors' samples. The CDR3 is CASSVAGTSGLYEQYF. Written as DNA, the CDR3 is TGTGCCAGCAGCGTAGCAGGGACTAGCGGGCTGTACGAGCAGTACTTC. Drawing the rest from reference TRBV9 and TRBJ2-7, the complete variable domain is DSGVTQTPKHLITATGQRVTLRCSPRSGDLSVYWYQQSLDQGLQFLIQYYNGEERAKGNILERFSAQQFPDLHSELNLSSLELGDSALYFCASSVAGTSGLYEQYFGPGTRLTVT.